This TCR beta chain was sequenced in a study of T-cell reconstitution after alpha-beta-depleted transplantation in children. Study-level findings and limits: Expanded graft clones, several hundred of them, were reportedly the source of alpha-beta T cells about two months after transplant. The origin of high day-60 TCRbeta diversity in some patients lay in surviving recipient T cells and thymic progenitors. Newly produced T cells mostly provided counts and TCRbeta diversity after one year, as hyperexpanded clones declined.

V was shortened by 5 bases and J by 4 bases, with 11 bases between the two germline ends. There are 13 residues in the CDR3. Germline assignment: CDR1 SGHTA and CDR2 FQGNSA. This clonotype was observed many times. Its antigen is unidentified. A library of TCRbeta sequences, prepared with unique molecular identifiers, was generated. TCRdb fed the PCR reads into MiXCR, producing one record per CDR3 protein. The table shows roughly 100,000 distinct CDR3 sequences, with around 7% occurring only once. Sequencing used PBMCs, obtained before TCRalphabeta/CD19-depleted stem cell transplant. The receptor was derived from a boy between 2 and 15 years old with acute lymphoblastic leukemia, due to receive a stem cell transplant. The V and J genes are TRBV7-2 and TRBJ1-2; possibly TRBD1 for D (5 bases). The CDR3 DNA is TGTGCCAGCAGCCTCGACAGTTTCTATGGCTACACCTTC. Its translation: CASSLDSFYGYTF.